This T cell receptor beta chain was identified in a study of T cell responses to AZD1222 COVID-19 vaccine. Study-level results: Clonal diversity was possibly underestimated, and the donors were mostly white British, with more females. Spike-specific TCR depth and breadth grew after two AZD1222 doses. It was only after the peak T cell response that any repertoires were sampled. It was only a handful of AZD1222 recipients who were seropositive at baseline.

TCRdb's table, derived via immunoSEQ multiplex PCR, lists solely in-frame clones and lacks some. The sample yields approximately 120,000 clones, about 91% seen once. This clone was seen just once. Its antigen remains unidentified. This CDR3 is 16 amino acids long. With 5 bases removed from V and 1 base from J, the gap between germline ends came to 16 bases. Germline V gives CDR1 SGHRS, CDR2 YFSETQ. The specimen comprised peripheral blood, sampled on day 0 of AZD1222 vaccination. The rearrangement uses TRBV5-1 and TRBJ1-3; no reliable D call. The sequence came from an adult in good health. In DNA, the CDR3 is TGCGCCAGCAGTCCCCGACCCCGCGGGTCTGGAAACACCATATATTTT. It codes for CASSPRPRGSGNTIYF.